The 21 T cell receptor beta chains in this list originate from one sample, sequenced in a study of blood T cells in healthy people across ages. Combining a sample-barcoded 5' primer with a J-beta primer mix, a second PCR ran for roughly 7 to 12 cycles. TCRdb called the 5' RACE reads again in MiXCR, with one record for every CDR3 protein. The table has 950,000 to 1,200,000 distinct CDR3 sequences, roughly two fifths seen once; the top ten hold roughly 13%. The sequenced material came from blood. These receptors were obtained from a man between 18 and 35 years old in good health.

Details on this clonotype: One end of the junction fails to match germline, which may point to a read error. J is TRBJ1-4 and V is TRBV4-1; TRBD1 matches 7 bases. CDR1 and CDR2 (germline): MGHRA, YSYEKL. CDR3 size: 15 residues. The CDR3 spells CARSHGDSKAEKLFF. The CDR3 nucleotides read TGCGCCCGCAGCCACGGGGACAGCAAAGCGGAAAAACTGTTTTTT.

The rearrangement uses TRBV10-3 and TRBJ1-1, with 11 bases identical to TRBD1. Trimming at V came to 8 bases and at J to 4 bases, leaving 0 bases not matched to a gene. Germline assignment: CDR1 ENHRY and CDR2 SYGVKD. The CDR3 runs to 12 residues. The CDR3 DNA is TGTGCCATCGGACAGGGGGCCACTGAAGCTTTCTTT. It specifies CAIGQGATEAFF.

The gene calls are TRBV30 and TRBJ1-1, with TRBD1 as a possible D gene (6 bases). Per the germline V gene, CDR1 is GTSNPN and CDR2 is SVGIG (reference sequence). The CDR3 sequence is 13 residues long. V was clipped by 7 bases and J by 2 bases, with 14 bases between them. CDR3 region: CASEGQYNTEAFF. Written as DNA, the CDR3 is TGTGCCTCTGAAGGACAGTATAACACTGAAGCTTTCTTT.

This clonotype was found a few times. The J gene is TRBJ2-1, the V gene TRBV2, with D possibly TRBD1 on 5 matching bases. The length of the CDR3 is 13 residues. Germline CDR1 reads SNHLY; CDR2 reads FYNNEI. The ends were cut back, 4 bases at V and 5 bases at J, with 9 bases in the middle. CDR3 nucleotides: TGTGCCAGCAGTGCGGGCAGGGACAATGAGCAGTTCTTC. Translated, it gives CASSAGRDNEQFF.

The J gene is TRBJ1-2, the V gene TRBV6-2 or TRBV6-3, with D hard to call. Between the trimmed V and J ends, which lost 7 bases and 4 bases, there was a span of 19 bases. Per germline, CDR1 MNHEY and CDR2 SVGEGT. The CDR3 loop spans 15 amino acids. The DNA of the CDR3 is TGTGCCAGCACTCCCCTGGCAAGGGTCGGCTATGGCTACACCTTC. As protein: CASTPLARVGYGYTF.

This chain links TRBV7-2 with TRBJ2-3; 8 bases fit TRBD2. Unmatched junction bases numbered 11, after V lost 3 bases and J lost 3 bases. This CDR3 is built from 17 residues. Germline loops: CDR1 SGHTA, CDR2 FQGNSA. CDR3 protein: CASSFNGGGGKTDTQYF. In DNA, the CDR3 is TGTGCCAGCAGCTTTAACGGCGGCGGGGGGAAAACAGATACGCAGTATTTT.

This chain links TRBV12-3 or TRBV12-4 with TRBJ2-7; D gene unclear. The CDR3 has 15 amino acids. Trimming cost V 3 bases and J 6 bases, with 18 bases left between them. CDR3 DNA sequence: TGTGCCAGCAGTTTTGCTCGCCAGAAGACCTTCGAGCAGTACTTC. Encoded protein: CASSFARQKTFEQYF.

Regarding this clonotype: One junction end does not reproduce the germline sequence, and a read error may be involved. The chain recombines TRBV11-1 with TRBJ2-2; no definite D call. The CDR3 contains 14 residues. Germline V gene data show CDR1 as SGHAT and CDR2 as FQDESV (reference sequence). In DNA, the CDR3 is TGTGCCAGCAGCTTTTCGGTGAACTCCGGGGAGCTGTTTTTT. It encodes CASSFSVNSGELFF.

CDR3 protein: CASSQDLRLAGVGNLDTQYF. The CDR3, as DNA: TGCGCCAGCAGCCAAGATTTGCGACTAGCGGGGGTCGGTAATCTGGATACGCAGTATTTT. The rearrangement joins TRBV4-3 to TRBJ2-3; 12 bases match TRBD2. Germline CDR1 is LGHNA and CDR2 is YSLEER. V dropped 0 bases and J dropped 6; count of bases not matched to a gene: 16. The CDR3 extends over 20 amino acids.

The chain couples TRBV3-1 to TRBJ2-2; 9 nucleotides agree with TRBD2. V gave up 2 bases and J gave up 6 bases; unmatched junction bases: 7. The CDR3 length is 16 residues. The germline V gene encodes CDR1 LGHDT and CDR2 YNNKEL (reference sequence). CDR3 in DNA: TGTGCCAGCAGCCAACCGGGACTAGCCACTCCCGGGGAGCTGTTTTTT. It specifies CASSQPGLATPGELFF.

J is TRBJ2-1 and V is TRBV27; D is perhaps TRBD1 (5 bases). Germline V gives CDR1 MNHEY, CDR2 SMNVEV (reference sequence). Trimming took off 8 bases at V and 6 bases at J, with 11 bases between the two ends. The CDR3 sequence is 12 residues long. CDR3 coding DNA: TGTGCCAGCCAGCAGGGCGGCAATGAGCAGTTCTTC. Translation gives CASQQGGNEQFF.

The chain combines TRBV25-1 with TRBJ2-1; D gene ambiguous. Germline lookup yields CDR1 MGHDK and CDR2 SYGVNS. CDR3 length: 14 amino acids. V was clipped by 4 bases and J by 5 bases, with 12 bases between them. The CDR3 coding sequence is TGTGCCAGCAGTGTATATGGGAATAACAATGAGCAGTTCTTC. Residues: CASSVYGNNNEQFF.

The chain couples TRBV20-1 to TRBJ2-3, with TRBD2 matching 9 bases. Trimming cost V 6 bases and J 7 bases; bases outside gene matches: 14. Germline CDR1 DFQATT, CDR2 SNEGSKA (reference sequence). The CDR3 is 15 amino acids. The CDR3 DNA follows: TGCAGTGCCCCACCTCCGGGACTAGCTGTAAATACGCAGTATTTT. Protein sequence: CSAPPPGLAVNTQYF.

The chain's CDR3 is CAISDAFSSNQPQHF. The CDR3 DNA is TGTGCCATCAGTGATGCCTTTTCTAGCAATCAGCCCCAGCATTTT. The V call is TRBV10-3, the J call TRBJ1-5; D ambiguous. This CDR3 has 15 residues. CDR1 and CDR2 from the germline V gene are ENHRY and SYGVKD. Trimming left V 3 bases short and J 0 bases short, with 9 bases between.

This clonotype was seen only a few times. The V and J genes are TRBV18 and TRBJ2-3, with TRBD2 matching over 8 bases. V was pared by 6 bases and J by 10 bases, with 12 bases of the junction left unmatched. Germline V gene lookup returns CDR1 KGHSH and CDR2 LQKENI. The CDR3 is 14 amino acids. The CDR3 is CASSLGLAGGAQYF. For the CDR3, the DNA is TGTGCCAGCTCCCTAGGGCTAGCGGGTGGAGCGCAGTATTTT.

The CDR3 loop is CATSDGTGQDEQFF. In DNA, the CDR3 is TGTGCCACCAGTGATGGGACAGGGCAAGATGAGCAGTTCTTC. This chain connects TRBV24-1 to TRBJ2-1; TRBD1 agrees at 9 bases. V lost 3 bases, J lost 8 bases, and 4 bases stayed unmatched. Germline V gene data show CDR1 as KGHDR and CDR2 as SFDVKD. This CDR3 contains 14 residues.

This rearrangement joins TRBV7-2 to TRBJ2-1; D might be TRBD2 (6 bases). The CDR3 contains 14 residues. V dropped 6 bases and J dropped 7 bases, with 16 bases sitting between them. Germline V CDR1 and CDR2: SGHTA, FQGNSA. The CDR3 sequence is CASSSRRGGNEQFF. The CDR3 nucleotides read TGTGCCAGCAGTTCTCGGCGGGGCGGTAATGAGCAGTTCTTC.

The V gene is TRBV3-1, the J gene TRBJ2-3; 7 bases agree with TRBD2. The length of the CDR3 is 16 residues. Germline V gene sequence: CDR1 LGHDT, CDR2 YNNKEL (reference sequence). Losses at the gene ends were 2 bases for V and 0 bases for J; bases not matched to a gene: 5. CDR3 DNA: TGTGCCAGCAGCCAAATGAGCGGGGTTAGCACAGATACGCAGTATTTT. Amino acids: CASSQMSGVSTDTQYF.

This clonotype was observed a few times. This chain connects TRBV25-1 to TRBJ1-2; 8 bases agree with TRBD1. Unmatched junction bases numbered 9, after V lost 4 bases and J lost 2 bases. Germline CDR1 and CDR2: MGHDK and SYGVNS. The CDR3 loop spans 16 amino acids. The CDR3, as DNA: TGTGCCAGCAGTGCACCCGACAGGGGAGTGAACTATGGCTACACCTTC. Its translation is CASSAPDRGVNYGYTF.

The chain is built from TRBV12-3 or TRBV12-4 and TRBJ1-2, with 9 bases identical to TRBD1. Trimming took 3 bases from V and 5 from J; bases not matched to a gene: 4. The CDR3 loop spans 14 amino acids. The CDR3: CASSFRDRAYGYTF. CDR3 in DNA: TGTGCCAGCAGTTTTAGGGACAGGGCTTATGGCTACACCTTC.

This clonotype has a handful of counts. The rearrangement links TRBV12-3 or TRBV12-4 to TRBJ2-7; weak D call: TRBD2 (6 bases). Between the trimmed V and J ends, which lost 6 bases and 0 bases, there was a span of 18 bases. The CDR3 runs to 16 residues. The CDR3 spells CASRRSSGKNSYEQYF. CDR3 DNA sequence: TGTGCCAGCAGACGAAGTAGCGGTAAAAACTCCTACGAGCAGTACTTC.